This TCR beta chain is drawn from a study of Graves' ophthalmopathy and Graves' hyperthyroidism. As for the study in general: Samples of peripheral blood were obtained at initial diagnosis, prior to treatment of any kind.

Ophthalmopathy donors were characterized by moderate-to-severe activity, CAS of at least 3, NOSPECS of at least 4, and duration under 3 months. Other autoimmune diseases, uncontrolled infections, pregnancy or lactation led to the exclusion of patients. Study-level results: Predictions made by the model for ophthalmopathy progression reached 55% to 71% sensitivity and almost 75% specificity.

From germline, CDR1 is SGHKS and CDR2 YYEKEE (reference sequence). V was pared by 0 bases and J by 7 bases, with 16 bases between. The CDR3 length is 15 residues. This clonotype was seen ten or more times. Its specificity is not known. RNA transcripts were the template, and TCR beta CDR3 regions were amplified from them. The library came from an HTBI-primed first-round RT-PCR and a second-round multiplex PCR. TCRdb fed the multiplex PCR reads into MiXCR, producing one record per CDR3 protein. The data contain roughly 60,000 distinct CDR3 sequences, approximately 52% of them singletons. The TCR was taken from an adult woman with Graves' ophthalmopathy. The sample consisted of peripheral blood. The chain combines TRBV5-5 with TRBJ1-1, with D maybe TRBD1 (6 bases). CDR3 in amino acids: CASSLDGDTTIEAFF. The DNA of the CDR3 is TGTGCCAGCAGCTTGGATGGGGACACGACTATTGAAGCTTTCTTT.